Listed below are T cell receptor beta chains from one sample, sequenced in a study of cytomegalovirus exposure and HLA in healthy donors. Sequencing used immunoSEQ multiplex PCR; TCRdb keeps in-frame clones, though not all of them. The profile shows 120,000 to 150,000 clones, roughly 87% of them singletons. Sequencing was done on a sample of PBMCs. The receptors here all came from a man younger than 35 in good health and CMV-seropositive. CDR3s include the opening cysteine and the closing phenylalanine or tryptophan. The D gene is left open where the match is weak. Clone size is shown for a subset of rows, as once, few, many or a class of expanded clone.

TRBV6-4	NA	TRBJ1-1	NA	CASSETGNTEAFF	TGTGCCAGCAGTGAAACAGGAAACACTGAAGCTTTCTTT
TRBV25-1	once	TRBJ1-3	NA	CASSDWETGNTIYF	TGTGCCAGCAGTGATTGGGAGACTGGAAACACCATATATTTT
TRBV27	once	TRBJ2-7	TRBD2	CASSLNLAGGSYEQYF	TGTGCCAGCAGTCTGAATCTAGCGGGAGGCTCCTACGAGCAGTACTTC
TRBV27	few	TRBJ1-1	NA	CASSLVANTEAFF	TGTGCCAGCAGTTTAGTAGCGAACACTGAAGCTTTCTTT
TRBV5-1	once	TRBJ2-7	NA	CASSLGGDPYEQYF	TGCGCCAGCAGCTTAGGAGGGGACCCCTACGAGCAGTACTTC
TRBV4-2	NA	TRBJ1-1	NA	CASSEDTEAFF	TGTGCCAGCAGCGAGGACACTGAAGCTTTCTTT
TRBV27	NA	TRBJ1-5	NA	CASSTPGSNQPQHF	TGTGCCAGCAGTACACCAGGCTCCAATCAGCCCCAGCATTTT
TRBV4-1	NA	TRBJ2-4	TRBD1	CASSQVQSGTGGDGDIQYF	TGCGCCAGCAGCCAAGTCCAGTCGGGGACAGGGGGAGATGGGGACATTCAGTACTTC
TRBV6-5	NA	TRBJ1-2	NA	CASSYSSRGYGYTF	TGTGCCAGCAGTTACTCGTCCCGGGGCTATGGCTACACCTTC
TRBV6-5	NA	TRBJ2-1	TRBD2	CASSYSRTSVNEQFF	TGTGCCAGCAGTTACTCCCGGACTAGCGTCAATGAGCAGTTCTTC
TRBV5-8	NA	TRBJ1-2	NA	CASSLVVNYGYTF	TGTGCCAGCAGCTTGGTCGTTAACTATGGCTACACCTTC
TRBV10-2	NA	TRBJ1-2	NA	CASSESLRTRKFYGYTF	TGCGCCAGCAGTGAGAGCTTACGGACACGGAAATTCTATGGCTACACCTTC
TRBV14	NA	TRBJ1-5	NA	CASSRTVNQPQHF	TGTGCCAGCAGCCGAACAGTAAATCAGCCCCAGCATTTT
TRBV25-1	NA	TRBJ1-1	NA	CASSAPGVRRTEAFF	TGTGCCAGCAGTGCCCCCGGGGTCCGGCGGACTGAAGCTTTCTTT
TRBV5-1	NA	TRBJ2-3	TRBD2	CASSEGLAVADTQYF	TGCGCCAGCAGCGAGGGACTAGCGGTGGCAGATACGCAGTATTTT
TRBV7-9	NA	TRBJ2-7	TRBD1	CASSPGTGAYEQYF	TGTGCCAGCAGCCCCGGGACAGGGGCCTACGAGCAGTACTTC
TRBV18	NA	TRBJ1-5	NA	CASSPAGYNQPQHF	TGTGCCAGCTCACCGGCGGGGTACAATCAGCCCCAGCATTTT
TRBV28	NA	TRBJ1-5	NA	CASSPLLGYQPQHF	TGTGCCAGCAGCCCCCTTTTGGGCTATCAGCCCCAGCATTTT
TRBV4-1	NA	TRBJ2-7	NA	CASSQEPSRSYEQYF	TGCGCCAGCAGCCAAGAACCCTCGAGGTCCTACGAGCAGTACTTC
TRBV5-1	NA	TRBJ2-5	TRBD2	CASSLAAGGGGETQYF	TGCGCCAGCAGCTTGGCGGCGGGAGGAGGAGGGGAGACCCAGTACTTC
TRBV4-1	NA	TRBJ1-5	TRBD1	CASSQDAFPGTGIQPQHF	TGCGCCAGCAGCCAAGATGCCTTTCCCGGGACAGGGATTCAGCCCCAGCATTTT
TRBV11-2	NA	TRBJ2-3	NA	CASSSYTDTQYF	TGTGCCAGCAGCTCTTACACAGATACGCAGTATTTT
TRBV2	NA	TRBJ2-7	TRBD2	CASRSGGPLGEQYF	TGTGCCAGCCGTAGCGGGGGGCCCTTGGGTGAGCAGTACTTC
TRBV9	NA	TRBJ2-2	NA	CASSGARGNTGELFF	TGTGCCAGCAGCGGGGCCAGGGGGAACACCGGGGAGCTGTTTTTT
TRBV4-1	NA	TRBJ2-7	TRBD1	CASSHRDSSSYEQYF	TGCGCCAGCAGCCACCGGGACAGCAGCTCCTACGAGCAGTACTTC
TRBV6-5	NA	TRBJ2-3	TRBD2	CASSSGLAGGQNTQYF	TGTGCCAGCAGTTCCGGACTAGCGGGAGGGCAGAATACGCAGTATTTT
TRBV19	NA	TRBJ2-7	TRBD2	CASSPRPRGSSYEQYF	TGTGCCAGTAGTCCGAGGCCGCGGGGGAGCTCCTACGAGCAGTACTTC
TRBV7-2	NA	TRBJ2-1	TRBD1	CASSLGDREDSNEQFF	TGTGCCAGCAGCTTAGGGGACAGGGAAGATTCCAATGAGCAGTTCTTC
TRBV11-2	NA	TRBJ1-2	NA	CASRGRELNYGYTF	TGTGCCAGCAGGGGGAGGGAACTCAACTATGGCTACACCTTC
TRBV5-5	once	TRBJ1-2	TRBD1	CASSTGTGGNYGYTF	TGTGCCAGCAGCACTGGGACAGGGGGTAACTATGGCTACACCTTC
TRBV5-1	NA	TRBJ2-2	NA	CASRQTGGEAGELFF	TGCGCCAGCAGACAGACAGGTGGTGAGGCCGGGGAGCTGTTTTTT
TRBV9	NA	TRBJ1-1	TRBD1	CASSPQTGGTEAFF	TGTGCCAGCAGCCCTCAGACAGGGGGCACTGAAGCTTTCTTT
TRBV6-1	NA	TRBJ2-3	NA	CASSEVTGLFTDTQYF	TGTGCCAGCAGTGAAGTGACGGGACTCTTCACAGATACGCAGTATTTT
TRBV29-1	NA	TRBJ1-2	TRBD1	CSTIQGALGYTF	TGCAGCACTATACAGGGGGCGCTTGGCTACACCTTC
TRBV18	NA	TRBJ1-4	NA	CASSPSDNQLFF	TGTGCCAGCTCACCATCGGACAACCAACTGTTTTTT
TRBV7-2	NA	TRBJ1-2	NA	CASRQSRGADGYTF	TGTGCCAGCAGGCAATCGCGGGGCGCAGATGGCTACACCTTC
TRBV19	NA	TRBJ2-5	TRBD1	CASSRTGGEETQYF	TGTGCCAGTAGCAGGACAGGGGGCGAGGAGACCCAGTACTTC
TRBV5-4	NA	TRBJ2-7	TRBD1	CASSPQRNRGPAEQYF	TGTGCCAGCAGCCCCCAGAGGAACAGGGGACCTGCCGAGCAGTACTTC
TRBV5-1	NA	TRBJ2-1	TRBD1	CASSLTGGSYNEQFF	TGCGCCAGCAGCTTAACAGGGGGCTCCTACAATGAGCAGTTCTTC
TRBV2	NA	TRBJ1-4	TRBD1	CASSEARGLEKLFF	TGTGCCAGCAGTGAAGCCAGGGGGCTTGAAAAACTGTTTTTT
TRBV7-2	NA	TRBJ1-2	NA	CASSTTALFDGYTF	TGTGCCAGCAGTACGACAGCTCTGTTTGATGGCTACACCTTC
TRBV13	once	TRBJ2-5	TRBD1	CASSSQGEGQETQYF	TGTGCCAGCAGCTCCCAGGGGGAAGGGCAAGAGACCCAGTACTTC
TRBV28	NA	TRBJ1-5	NA	CASKLNTGGTRQPQHF	TGTGCCAGCAAGTTAAACACTGGGGGGACTCGGCAGCCCCAGCATTTT
TRBV9	NA	TRBJ2-1	TRBD2	CASSASEILAGKNNEQFF	TGTGCCAGCAGCGCCTCCGAGATCCTAGCGGGAAAGAACAATGAGCAGTTCTTC
TRBV5-1	NA	TRBJ2-1	TRBD2	CASSTSAGTSGGPGRRNEQFF	TGCGCCAGCAGCACATCTGCCGGGACTAGCGGGGGGCCGGGACGGCGCAATGAGCAGTTCTTC
TRBV28	NA	TRBJ2-1	TRBD2	CASSLDLAGGTNEQFF	TGTGCCAGCAGTTTAGATCTAGCGGGGGGGACAAATGAGCAGTTCTTC
TRBV19	NA	TRBJ2-7	NA	CASSTMSGEQYF	TGTGCCAGTAGCACGATGTCGGGGGAGCAGTACTTC
TRBV28	NA	TRBJ2-7	TRBD1	CASSSPGTGGNEQYF	TGTGCCAGCTCATCCCCCGGGACAGGGGGCAACGAGCAGTACTTC
TRBV7-8	NA	TRBJ2-1	TRBD2	CASSSRPGGEQFF	TGTGCCAGCAGCTCCCGGCCGGGAGGTGAGCAGTTCTTC
TRBV21-1	NA	TRBJ2-7	NA	CASSKVQTGTATISYEQYF	TGTGCCAGCAGCAAAGTCCAGACAGGGACTGCAACCATCTCCTACGAGCAGTACTTC
TRBV10-2	once	TRBJ2-7	NA	CASSESRGLGHEQYF	TGCGCCAGCAGTGAGTCGCGAGGGTTGGGCCACGAGCAGTACTTC
TRBV30	NA	TRBJ2-5	NA	CAWSVQAQTQYF	TGTGCCTGGAGTGTACAGGCCCAGACCCAGTACTTC
TRBV6-1	few	TRBJ1-6	TRBD1	CASFDRGNSPLHF	TGTGCCAGCTTCGACAGGGGGAATTCACCCCTCCACTTT